These 9 T cell receptor beta chains share one sample of origin, sequenced in a study of T cells after yellow fever vaccination. Via MiXCR, TCRdb re-called the 5' RACE reads, giving one row per CDR3 protein. The sample consists of about 400,000 distinct CDR3 sequences, 6% to 8% of them appearing once. The sequenced sample was PBMCs, obtained 5 days after the yellow fever booster vaccination. The origin of the receptors is a man younger than 40 who received the YFV17D yellow fever vaccine.

This clonotype has just a few counts. The rearrangement uses TRBV18 and TRBJ2-5, with 11 bases matching TRBD1. V lost 3 bases and J lost 5; bases outside the gene matches: 2. Germline CDR1 and CDR2: KGHSH and LQKENI. The CDR3 runs to 14 residues. CDR3 in amino acids: CASSPDRGQETQYF. CDR3 nucleotides: TGTGCCAGCTCACCGGACAGGGGGCAGGAGACCCAGTACTTC.

The chain employs TRBV27 and TRBJ2-3, with D perhaps given as TRBD1 or TRBD2 (5 bases each). V gave up 8 bases and J gave up 3 bases, with 21 bases separating them. Germline values: CDR1 MNHEY, CDR2 SMNVEV (reference sequence). The length of the CDR3 is 16 residues. CDR3 nucleotide sequence: TGTGCCAGCCGACTCCAGGGCGTCGGAGGAACAGATACGCAGTATTTT. It is translated as CASRLQGVGGTDTQYF.

There are a few counts of this clonotype. This chain joins TRBV27 and TRBJ2-1, with 8 bases aligning to TRBD2. This CDR3 has 14 residues. The V gene end was trimmed by 6 bases and the J gene end by 7 bases; junction bases not matched to a gene: 8. From germline, CDR1 is MNHEY and CDR2 SMNVEV (reference sequence). For the CDR3, the DNA is TGTGCCAGCAGGAAGCGGGAGACTCGAAATGAGCAGTTCTTC. Its translation is CASRKRETRNEQFF.

This clonotype showed up just a few times. This sequence joins TRBV5-1 and TRBJ2-1, with 7 bases aligning to TRBD1. This CDR3 region has 17 residues. V shed 0 bases and J 7 bases; nucleotides not matched to a gene: 13. The germline gives CDR1 SGHRS, CDR2 YFSETQ. CDR3: CASSLGPGTDTMNEQFF. The CDR3 coding sequence is TGCGCCAGCAGCTTGGGGCCCGGGACAGATACTATGAATGAGCAGTTCTTC.

V is TRBV20-1 and J is TRBJ1-2, with 8 nucleotides matching TRBD1. Trimming cost V 5 bases and J 8 bases; bases outside gene matches: 7. This CDR3 comprises 12 residues. Germline lookup yields CDR1 DFQATT and CDR2 SNEGSKA (reference sequence). CDR3 protein: CSAHRGYRGYTF. The DNA for the CDR3 is TGCAGTGCTCACAGGGGGTATAGAGGCTACACCTTC.

The genes are TRBV11-2 and TRBJ2-1, with D perhaps being TRBD1 or TRBD2 (5 bases each). V lost 0 bases and J 3 bases, leaving 15 bases between the germline ends. The CDR3 runs to 17 residues. Per the germline V gene, CDR1 is SGHAT and CDR2 is FQNNGV. CDR3: CASSLEFGTNLYNEQFF. The CDR3 DNA sequence: TGTGCCAGCAGCTTAGAATTTGGGACCAACCTCTACAATGAGCAGTTCTTC.

The chain has TRBV5-5 and TRBJ2-1; no definite D call. This CDR3 region has 17 residues. Germline V gene lookup returns CDR1 SGHKS and CDR2 YYEKEE (reference sequence). Trimming took 1 base from V and 0 from J, leaving 14 bases between them. CDR3 residues: CASSLREHPSSYNEQFF. The CDR3 coding sequence is TGTGCCAGCAGCTTGCGTGAACACCCGAGCTCCTACAATGAGCAGTTCTTC.

The J gene is TRBJ2-3, the V gene TRBV30; D is unresolved. The CDR3 extends over 14 amino acids. V was cut by 0 bases and J by 4 bases, with 11 bases left in between. Germline-derived CDR1 and CDR2 are GTSNPN and SVGIG (reference sequence). This CDR3 is CAWSVTVRADTQYF. Here the CDR3 DNA reads TGTGCCTGGAGTGTCACGGTTAGGGCAGATACGCAGTATTTT.

Turning to this clonotype: The germline gene is not matched at one end of the junction; a read error may be the cause. V gene TRBV20-1 combines with J gene TRBJ2-2; D possibly uses TRBD1 or TRBD2 (5 bases each). This CDR3 spans 13 amino acids. Germline V gene sequence: CDR1 DFQATT, CDR2 SNEGSKA (reference sequence). CDR3 residues: CSGTMDNTGELYF. CDR3 DNA: TGCAGCGGGACGATGGACAACACCGGGGAGCTGTATTTT.